The 24 T cell receptor beta chains presented below share a single source sample, sequenced in a study of blood T cell repertoires in COVID-19. This table comes from immunoSEQ multiplex PCR, and its TCRdb copy is limited to in-frame clones, with some not included. The sample has 350,000 to 500,000 clones, around nine tenths seen once. Specimen: peripheral blood. All receptors come from a man between 18 and 29 years old with COVID-19, enrolled during active disease.

CDR3 coding DNA: TGTGCCAGCAGCCTCGGACTAGCGGGAGGAGAGGGGTTAGCCAAAAACATTCAGTACTTC. As protein: CASSLGLAGGEGLAKNIQYF. V gene TRBV7-6 combines with J gene TRBJ2-4, with TRBD2 matching 14 bases. J was trimmed by 0 bases and V by 5 bases; bases with no gene match: 12. The CDR3 runs 20 residues. The germline V gene has CDR1 SGHVS and CDR2 FNYEAQ.

Turning to this clone: The germline gene is not matched at one end of the junction; a read error may be the cause. This chain joins TRBV19 and TRBJ2-7; TRBD1 matches at 10 bases. CDR1 is LNHDA, CDR2 SQIVND, per germline (reference sequence). The CDR3 has 14 amino acids. CDR3 protein: CASRIGTGVYEQYF. The DNA of the CDR3 is TGTGCCAGTAGGATAGGGACAGGGGTCTACGAGCAGTACTTC.

J is TRBJ2-1 and V is TRBV5-1; 10 bases align to TRBD1. CDR1 and CDR2 from the germline V gene are SGHRS and YFSETQ. This CDR3 is built from 14 residues. With 7 bases clipped from V and 8 bases from J, the junction kept 9 bases outside the gene matches. The CDR3 is CASYPGQGKDEQFF. The CDR3 nucleotides are TGCGCCAGCTACCCGGGACAGGGGAAAGATGAGCAGTTCTTC. Full variable domain (missing parts from reference TRBV5-1 and TRBJ2-1): KAGVTQTPRYLIKTRGQQVTLSCSPISGHRSVSWYQQTPGQGLQFLFEYFSETQRNKGNFPGRFSGRQFSNSRSEMNVSTLELGDSALYLCASYPGQGKDEQFFGPGTRLTVL.

This sequence joins TRBV3-1 (or the pseudogene TRBV3-2) and TRBJ2-5; 9 bases align to TRBD1. CDR3 length: 13 residues. Trimming took 9 bases from V and 5 from J; bases not matched to a gene: 7. The germline CDR1 and CDR2 sequences are LGHDT and YNNKEL (reference sequence). The DNA for the CDR3 is TGTGCCAGTTCTAACAGGGGGCTTGAGACCCAGTACTTC. Residues: CASSNRGLETQYF.

V usage is TRBV5-6 and J usage is TRBJ1-3; D is ambiguous. Germline CDR1 and CDR2: SGHDT and YYEEEE. V was cut by 0 bases and J by 8 bases, with 12 bases left in between. This CDR3 spans 14 amino acids. The CDR3 bases are TGTGCCAGCAGCTTGGTAGGGCGCGGGGACACCATATATTTT. It is translated as CASSLVGRGDTIYF.

The chain employs TRBV10-3 and TRBJ2-1, with TRBD1 as a possible D gene (6 bases). The CDR3 spans 12 residues. The V gene lost 6 bases and the J gene lost 7 bases, with 10 bases spanning the gap. The V gene's germline CDR1 is ENHRY and CDR2 SYGVKD. In DNA form, the CDR3 reads TGTGCCATCAGCGAAAGGGGGAATGAGCAGTTCTTC. Its protein is CAISERGNEQFF.

This clone was seen a single time. V gene TRBV21-1 combines with J gene TRBJ2-1; no check of the table's D call, TRBD1, against the DNA was made. TRBV21-1 is a documented pseudogene. This CDR3 is 14 amino acids long. This CDR3 is CASRTDRGKWEQFF. CDR3 sequence (DNA): TGTGCCAGCAGAACGGACAGGGGTAAGTGGGAGCAGTTCTTC.

This clone showed up just once. The chain recombines TRBV7-8 with TRBJ2-5, with a tentative D call TRBD2 (6 bases). Per germline, CDR1 SGHVS and CDR2 FQNEAQ. Trimming shortened V by 7 bases and J by 7 bases, and 19 bases separated the two germline ends. The CDR3 contains 14 residues. The DNA of the CDR3 is TGTGCCAGCACCAGGATGGGGGGTAGCGGGACCCAGTACTTC. Translated, it gives CASTRMGGSGTQYF.

This chain connects TRBV19 to TRBJ1-3; 7 bases align to TRBD1. With V trimmed by 3 bases and J by 1 base, 3 bases remained unmatched. Per germline, CDR1 LNHDA and CDR2 SQIVND (reference sequence). The length of the CDR3 is 15 residues. The CDR3 reads CASSIQGVSGNTIYF. Written as DNA, the CDR3 is TGTGCCAGTAGTATCCAGGGGGTATCTGGAAACACCATATATTTT.

The chain is built from TRBV10-3 and TRBJ1-6; no reliable D call. Germline CDR1 is ENHRY and CDR2 is SYGVKD. The CDR3 runs 15 residues. The V end was cut by 2 bases, the J end by 7 bases, with 12 bases between. The CDR3 reads CAISEGSGSNSPLHF. The CDR3 coding sequence is TGTGCCATCAGTGAGGGAAGCGGATCAAATTCACCCCTCCACTTT.

This rearrangement joins TRBV2 to TRBJ2-2; D unclear. Trimming cost V 3 bases and J 5 bases, with 13 bases left between them. Germline assignment: CDR1 SNHLY and CDR2 FYNNEI. This CDR3 comprises 15 residues. The CDR3 loop is CASSEGLRMTGELFF. As DNA, the CDR3 is TGTGCCAGCAGTGAGGGCCTGCGTATGACCGGGGAGCTGTTTTTT.

This clone was seen once. This chain uses TRBV6-5 with TRBJ1-2, with 7 bases matching TRBD1. Germline lookup yields CDR1 MNHEY and CDR2 SVGAGI. The CDR3 totals 16 residues. The V gene end was trimmed by 4 bases and the J gene end by 3 bases; junction bases not matched to a gene: 11. CDR3 DNA: TGTGCCAGCAGTTCACCGCCCGGGACAGTCTACTATGGCTACACCTTC. This translates into CASSSPPGTVYYGYTF.

The J gene is TRBJ2-1, the V gene TRBV4-1; 8 bases are a match to TRBD2. Trimming removed 4 bases from V and 7 bases from J; junction bases left unmatched: 12. The CDR3 has 16 amino acids. Germline lookup yields CDR1 MGHRA and CDR2 YSYEKL. As DNA, the CDR3 is TGCGCCAGCAGCCCTCTTGGAGCGGGGGATATGAATGAGCAGTTCTTC. Translating gives CASSPLGAGDMNEQFF.

This chain links TRBV12-3 or TRBV12-4 with TRBJ2-1, with 10 positions matching TRBD2. V lost 6 bases to trimming and J lost 9 bases; unmatched junction nucleotides: 5. The CDR3 covers 13 residues. The CDR3 is CASSPGLASEQFF. The CDR3 DNA reads as TGTGCCAGCAGCCCGGGACTAGCGAGTGAGCAGTTCTTC.

The V call is TRBV7-9, the J call TRBJ2-3; 8 bases agree with TRBD2. CDR1 is SEHNR, CDR2 FQNEAQ, per germline (reference sequence). J lost 5 bases, V lost 4 bases, and 5 bases had no gene match. This CDR3 is built from 14 residues. The CDR3 sequence: CASSYTSGRDTQYF. Here the CDR3 DNA reads TGTGCCAGCAGCTATACTAGCGGCAGAGATACGCAGTATTTT.

As to this clone: Other nucleotide sequences from this sample produce the same CDR3. J is TRBJ1-5 and V is TRBV19, with 8 bases matching TRBD1. V lost 0 bases, J lost 5 bases, and 0 bases stayed unmatched. The CDR3 covers 14 residues. Germline CDR1 and CDR2: LNHDA and SQIVND (reference sequence). CDR3 residues: CASSIDRGHQPQHF. DNA of the CDR3: TGTGCCAGTAGTATAGACAGGGGGCATCAGCCCCAGCATTTT.

The rearrangement links TRBV6-5 to TRBJ2-5; the match to TRBD1 covers 12 bases. The CDR3 contains 14 residues. V was pared by 8 bases and J by 5 bases, with 6 bases of the junction left unmatched. CDR1 is MNHEY and CDR2 is SVGAGI in the germline V gene. CDR3: CASRDRGRLETQYF. Here the CDR3 DNA reads TGTGCCAGCCGGGACAGGGGGCGATTGGAGACCCAGTACTTC.

The chain has TRBV13 and TRBJ2-3; D perhaps matches TRBD2 (7 bases). The ends were cut back, 8 bases at V and 3 bases at J, with 18 bases in the middle. CDR1 is PRHDT, CDR2 FYEKMQ, per germline (reference sequence). This CDR3 region has 15 residues. CDR3 DNA: TGTGCCAGCCTCATGAGGGGGGGACGAACAGATACGCAGTATTTT. It translates to CASLMRGGRTDTQYF.

The V call is TRBV19, the J call TRBJ1-1; possibly TRBD1 for D (6 bases). The germline V and J ends were trimmed by 5 bases and 1 base, with 8 bases remaining between them. The CDR3 spans 13 residues. The germline V gene encodes CDR1 LNHDA and CDR2 SQIVND (reference sequence). The CDR3 DNA reads TGTGCCAGTAGTTTGACAGGGAACACTGAAGCTTTCTTT. Its translation is CASSLTGNTEAFF.

The chain employs TRBV7-9 and TRBJ1-2, with D perhaps matching TRBD1 (6 bases). Per germline, CDR1 SEHNR and CDR2 FQNEAQ (reference sequence). This CDR3 is built from 15 residues. Trimming shortened V by 1 base and J by 5 bases, and 14 bases separated the two germline ends. Here the CDR3 reads CASSLGRRGLYGYTF. CDR3 DNA sequence: TGTGCCAGCAGCTTAGGTCGCAGGGGTCTATATGGCTACACCTTC.

The chain has TRBV3-1 (or the pseudogene TRBV3-2) and TRBJ1-6; D gene uncertain. V was trimmed by 5 bases and J by 7 bases, leaving 9 bases between them. Germline CDR1 and CDR2: LGHDT and YNNKEL (reference sequence). The CDR3 is made up of 13 amino acids. The CDR3 DNA follows: TGTGCCAGCAGCTCCCTTCTCAATTCACCCCTCCACTTT. Protein: CASSSLLNSPLHF.

This chain uses TRBV7-9 with TRBJ2-7, with 9 bases lining up with TRBD1. Germline lookup yields CDR1 SEHNR and CDR2 FQNEAQ (reference sequence). The ends lost 5 bases at V and 0 bases at J; junction bases unmatched: 5. The CDR3 runs to 15 residues. The CDR3 here is CASSPPTGGSYEQYF. The CDR3, as DNA: TGTGCCAGCAGCCCTCCGACAGGGGGCTCCTACGAGCAGTACTTC.

The chain carries TRBV15 and TRBJ2-2, with 10 positions matching TRBD2. Germline V gene lookup returns CDR1 LNHNV and CDR2 YYDKDF (reference sequence). This CDR3 has 18 amino acids. After removal of 0 bases from V and 4 bases from J, the junction contained 8 bases not matched to a gene. The CDR3 sequence: CATSRDLTSGTGTGELFF. CDR3 nucleotides: TGTGCCACCAGCAGAGATCTTACTAGCGGGACCGGCACCGGGGAGCTGTTTTTT.

CDR3 protein: CASGFDRVTSYEQYF. CDR3 coding DNA: TGTGCCAGCGGGTTTGACAGGGTAACCTCCTACGAGCAGTACTTC. The chain couples TRBV2 to TRBJ2-7; 7 bases match TRBD1. There are 15 residues in the CDR3. V shed 8 bases, J shed 0 bases, and the junction held 10 bases outside the gene matches. Looked up from germline, CDR1 is SNHLY and CDR2 is FYNNEI.